This is a list of T cell receptor beta chains from one sample in a study of spatial heterogeneity in lung cancer. TCRdb reprocessed the 5' RACE reads with MiXCR, giving one entry per CDR3 protein. The table lists around 60,000 distinct CDR3 sequences, approximately 8.9% of them singletons. The input for sequencing was PBMCs, taken at surgery. These TCRs come from a female donor with early-stage non-small cell lung cancer. The CDR3 runs from the conserved cysteine through the conserved F or W. Each record gives: clone size, D gene, J gene, V gene, CDR3 protein, CDR3 DNA. The D gene is left open where the match is weak. Clone size is given for some rows only: seen once, a few or many times, or a class if the clone is expanded.

NA,TRBD2,TRBJ2-5,TRBV2,CASKDGGAVETQYF,TGTGCCAGCAAGGACGGGGGGGCGGTCGAGACCCAGTACTTC
many,NA,TRBJ2-2,TRBV10-3,CAISEGLTSTGELFF,TGTGCCATCAGTGAGGGACTGACTAGCACCGGGGAGCTGTTTTTT
NA,NA,TRBJ2-7,TRBV28,CASSSRWQGESYEQYF,TGTGCCAGCAGTTCGCGGTGGCAGGGCGAGTCCTACGAGCAGTACTTC
few,NA,TRBJ2-6,TRBV12-3/TRBV12-4,CASTVSGANVLTF,TGTGCCAGCACCGTATCTGGGGCCAACGTCCTGACTTTC
many,NA,TRBJ2-7,TRBV12-3/TRBV12-4,CASSPPRKSSYEQYF,TGTGCCAGCAGTCCTCCCCGTAAGAGCTCCTACGAGCAGTACTTC
many,TRBD2,TRBJ2-3,TRBV12-3/TRBV12-4,CASRSSAGSTDTQYF,TGTGCCAGCAGATCCTCAGCGGGATCCACAGATACGCAGTATTTT
many,NA,TRBJ1-1,TRBV2,CASSGVMNTEAFF,TGTGCCAGCAGCGGGGTAATGAACACTGAAGCTTTCTTT
few,NA,TRBJ2-6,TRBV5-1,CASSFSGTGANVLTF,TGCGCCAGCAGCTTTAGCGGAACTGGGGCCAACGTCCTGACTTTC
many,NA,TRBJ2-7,TRBV7-9,CASSSAGGSYEQYF,TGTGCCAGCAGCTCCGCAGGAGGGTCCTACGAGCAGTACTTC
NA,TRBD1,TRBJ1-5,TRBV7-2,CASSSGGQGDQPQHF,TGTGCCAGCAGCTCTGGGGGACAGGGGGATCAGCCCCAGCATTTT
many,TRBD1,TRBJ1-6,TRBV29-1,CSVRQGASYNSPLHF,TGCAGCGTTCGGCAGGGGGCTTCCTATAATTCACCCCTCCACTTT
NA,NA,TRBJ1-4,TRBV20-1,CSASAGPTTNEKLFF,TGCAGTGCTAGTGCCGGGCCTACAACTAATGAAAAACTGTTTTTT
many,TRBD1,TRBJ1-6,TRBV3-1,CASSQETGGNSPLHF,TGTGCCAGCAGCCAAGAGACAGGGGGAAATTCACCCCTCCACTTT
few,TRBD2,TRBJ2-1,TRBV28,CASSLILAGGEQFF,TGTGCCAGCAGTTTAATACTAGCGGGAGGTGAGCAGTTCTTC
many,NA,TRBJ1-4,TRBV5-1,CASSFTGSGEEKLFF,TGCGCCAGCAGCTTCACCGGTTCAGGGGAAGAAAAACTGTTTTTT
few,TRBD1,TRBJ2-2,TRBV11-2,CASSSGTGWANTGELFF,TGTGCCAGCAGCTCCGGGACAGGGTGGGCGAACACCGGGGAGCTGTTTTTT
few,TRBD1,TRBJ1-1,TRBV6-6,CAIRRGQEDTEAFF,TGTGCCATTCGTAGGGGACAGGAGGACACTGAAGCTTTCTTT
NA,NA,TRBJ2-1,TRBV6-1,CASSSLGGASYNEQFF,TGTGCCAGCAGTTCCCTTGGGGGAGCCTCCTACAATGAGCAGTTCTTC
NA,TRBD2,TRBJ2-5,TRBV5-1,CASSSGTRAETQYF,TGCGCCAGCAGTTCTGGGACTAGGGCTGAGACCCAGTACTTC
many,NA,TRBJ1-5,TRBV12-5,CASGLGTSNQPQHF,TGTGCTAGTGGTCTCGGGACTAGCAATCAGCCCCAGCATTTT
few,NA,TRBJ1-4,TRBV30,CAWRSPVEKLFF,TGTGCCTGGAGGTCCCCGGTGGAAAAACTGTTTTTT
few,TRBD1,TRBJ2-1,TRBV9,CASSVALHRGNEQFF,TGTGCCAGCAGCGTAGCCCTCCACAGGGGCAATGAGCAGTTCTTC
many,TRBD2,TRBJ2-5,TRBV29-1,CSGGTNQETQYF,TGCAGCGGCGGGACTAATCAAGAGACCCAGTACTTC
few,TRBD1,TRBJ1-4,TRBV9,CASSVAGDREYEKLFF,TGTGCCAGCAGCGTAGCTGGAGACAGGGAGTATGAAAAACTGTTTTTT
medium-sized,TRBD2,TRBJ2-5,TRBV2,CASSELAAIQETQYF,TGTGCCAGCAGTGAGCTAGCGGCCATCCAAGAGACCCAGTACTTC
NA,TRBD1,TRBJ1-5,TRBV7-2,CASSDGQGSNQPQHF,TGTGCCAGCAGCGACGGACAGGGAAGCAATCAGCCCCAGCATTTT
many,TRBD2,TRBJ2-3,TRBV28,CASTTIGLAGGLPSTDTQYF,TGTGCCAGCACCACCATTGGACTAGCGGGAGGGCTCCCCAGCACAGATACGCAGTATTTT
many,NA,TRBJ2-2,TRBV7-2,CASSYRDPSKGNTGELFF,TGTGCCAGCAGCTACCGGGACCCCAGTAAGGGTAACACCGGGGAGCTGTTTTTT
NA,NA,TRBJ1-5,TRBV12-3/TRBV12-4,CASSWDISNQPQHF,TGTGCCAGCAGTTGGGACATCAGCAATCAGCCCCAGCATTTT
many,TRBD1,TRBJ1-6,TRBV5-1,CASSPPGQGYSPLHF,TGCGCCAGCAGCCCACCGGGACAGGGGTATTCACCCCTCCACTTT
few,TRBD1,TRBJ2-2,TRBV7-2,CALRRGRGTGELFF,TGTGCCCTCAGAAGGGGGCGAGGCACCGGGGAGCTGTTTTTT
NA,NA,TRBJ1-1,TRBV12-3/TRBV12-4,CASSWGQSNTEAFF,TGTGCCAGCAGTTGGGGACAATCGAACACTGAAGCTTTCTTT
NA,NA,TRBJ1-5,TRBV30,CAWSTQTDQPQHF,TGTGCCTGGAGTACTCAAACGGATCAGCCCCAGCATTTT
few,NA,TRBJ2-4,TRBV6-5,CASSYGIRDAKNIQYF,TGTGCCAGCAGTTACGGGATACGGGACGCCAAAAACATTCAGTACTTC
many,TRBD1,TRBJ1-2,TRBV7-8,CASTYDRDYGYTF,TGTGCCAGCACCTACGACAGGGACTATGGCTACACCTTC
NA,TRBD2,TRBJ2-7,TRBV28,CASSFQAGALTYEQYF,TGTGCCAGCAGTTTCCAGGCGGGAGCCCTAACATACGAGCAGTACTTC
many,TRBD2,TRBJ2-3,TRBV12-3/TRBV12-4,CASSLSAGAGTQYF,TGTGCCAGCAGTCTATCAGCGGGGGCGGGTACGCAGTATTTT
NA,NA,TRBJ1-5,TRBV20-1,CSARKGQPQHF,TGCAGTGCTAGAAAGGGGCAGCCCCAGCATTTT
many,NA,TRBJ2-1,TRBV7-9,CASSPTLAPEQFF,TGTGCCAGCAGCCCCACGTTGGCCCCCGAGCAGTTCTTC
NA,NA,TRBJ1-5,TRBV5-1,CASSLNWTETPSNQPQHF,TGCGCCAGCAGCTTGAATTGGACGGAGACCCCTAGCAATCAGCCCCAGCATTTT